Listed below are T cell receptor beta chains from one sample, sequenced in a study of cytotoxic CD8 clonotypes in ibrutinib-treated CLL. TCRdb keeps only in-frame clones here, not all; method: immunoSEQ multiplex PCR. This table has about 140,000 clones, 80% appearing once. The starting material was PBMCs, obtained after 36 months of ibrutinib treatment. The receptors shown here come from a human donor with chronic lymphocytic leukemia. Each CDR3 is given with its conserved first and last residue. A D gene is named only where the DNA matches it firmly. The size entry is marked missing in some rows and otherwise reads once, few, many or a size class.

d_call	clone_size	v_call	j_call	cdr3_nt	cdr3_aa
.	.	TRBV2	TRBJ1-2	TGTGCCAGCAGTGCTACAAACAGGGATCGCTACACCTTC	CASSATNRDRYTF
TRBD2	.	TRBV4-1	TRBJ2-1	TGCGCCAGCAGCCAAGTTCGACTAGCGGGAGAGTATGAGCAGTTCTTC	CASSQVRLAGEYEQFF
.	few	TRBV4-1	TRBJ1-1	TGCGCCAGCAGCCTCGCGGATAAGGGAAGGGGTGAAGCTTTCTTT	CASSLADKGRGEAFF
TRBD1	.	TRBV6-5	TRBJ1-2	TGTGCCAGCAGCCCCGACAGGGTTCAAAGCTACACCTTC	CASSPDRVQSYTF
.	.	TRBV12-5	TRBJ2-2	TGTGCTAGTGGTTTGGGGCGGAACACCGGGGAGCTGTTTTTT	CASGLGRNTGELFF
TRBD1	.	TRBV10-3	TRBJ1-4	TGTGCCGCCGGTACGGGACAGGGAGATGAAAAACTGTTTTTT	CAAGTGQGDEKLFF
.	once	TRBV10-3	TRBJ2-1	TGTGCCATCAGTGACAGGGACTACAATGAGCAGTTCTTC	CAISDRDYNEQFF
.	.	TRBV6-6	TRBJ2-7	TGTGCCAGCAGTTTTACAGAAGGGTCCTACGAGCAGTACTTC	CASSFTEGSYEQYF
.	.	TRBV18	TRBJ2-1	TGTGCCAGCTCACCCGGGGCGAACAATGAGCAGTTCTTC	CASSPGANNEQFF
TRBD2	.	TRBV2	TRBJ2-3	TGTGCCAGCAGCGTACTAGCGGGAGTAATAGATACGCAGTATTTT	CASSVLAGVIDTQYF
.	.	TRBV11-2	TRBJ1-1	TGTGCCAGCTCCCAGAGGGGGGGCACTGAAGCTTTCTTT	CASSQRGGTEAFF
TRBD2	.	TRBV2	TRBJ2-5	TGTGCCAGCAATGGGGCTCGGGGGGGACAAGAGACCCAGTACTTC	CASNGARGGQETQYF
TRBD2	.	TRBV13	TRBJ2-1	TGTGCCAGCAGCTTAGGCGCGGGGGGTGAGCAGTTCTTC	CASSLGAGGEQFF
.	.	TRBV5-4	TRBJ2-5	TGTGCCAGCAGTCCCCCGGGGACCCAAGAGACCCAGTACTTC	CASSPPGTQETQYF
TRBD1	few	TRBV6-6	TRBJ1-2	TGTGCCAGCAGTCCTCATCCGCAGGGGGCCCTCTATGGCTACACCTTC	CASSPHPQGALYGYTF
TRBD2	.	TRBV7-9	TRBJ2-1	TGTGCCAGCAGCTTTAGCATAGCGGGAGTTGGTGAGCAGTTCTTC	CASSFSIAGVGEQFF
.	once	TRBV10-3	TRBJ2-1	TGTGCCATCAACGCTGCGGGGAAGGGGAGTGAGCAGTTCTTC	CAINAAGKGSEQFF
.	.	TRBV5-1	TRBJ1-5	TGCGCCAGCAGCTTGGGCCGGGGGGACGGAGAAGAACCCCAGCATTTT	CASSLGRGDGEEPQHF
TRBD2	.	TRBV5-1	TRBJ2-2	TGCGCCAGCAAATTTCTAGCGGGAGACACCGGGGAGCTGTTTTTT	CASKFLAGDTGELFF
.	once	TRBV5-8	TRBJ1-5	TGTGCCAGCAGCTTGGGGAATAGCAATCAGCCCCAGCATTTT	CASSLGNSNQPQHF
.	.	TRBV28	TRBJ1-5	TGTGCCAGCAGTTTAAGACGACAGAGCGCTCCCCAGCATTTT	CASSLRRQSAPQHF
TRBD2	.	TRBV19	TRBJ2-3	TGTGCCAGTAGATATGTAGGGCTAGCGGGACTATCTAGCACAGATACGCAGTATTTT	CASRYVGLAGLSSTDTQYF
.	.	TRBV6-5	TRBJ1-5	TGTGCCAGCAGTTACCAGGACAGTTGGCCCCAGCATTTT	CASSYQDSWPQHF
TRBD1	.	TRBV5-1	TRBJ1-1	TGTGCCAGCAGCTCTCTTCCAGGGGGCTATACTGAAGCTTTCTTT	CASSSLPGGYTEAFF
TRBD2	.	TRBV30	TRBJ2-7	TGTGCCTGGGTCCCGCCTCATGGGGCTAGCGGGGGCTACGAGCAGTACTTC	CAWVPPHGASGGYEQYF
TRBD1	.	TRBV10-3	TRBJ2-3	TGTGCCATCACCCGGGACAGGGTGGTAACAGATACGCAGTATTTT	CAITRDRVVTDTQYF
.	.	TRBV4-1	TRBJ1-5	TGCGCCAGCAGCCAAGATGGGCTTCAGCCCCAGCATTTT	CASSQDGLQPQHF
.	.	TRBV9	TRBJ2-7	TGTGCCAGCAGCGTAGGCCAGGCCCACTACGAGCAGTACTTC	CASSVGQAHYEQYF
.	.	TRBV19	TRBJ1-4	TGTGCCAGTAGTTTCGGACCTCCCTTCGGAAAACTGTTTTTT	CASSFGPPFGKLFF
TRBD2	.	TRBV10-1	TRBJ2-4	TGCGCCAGCAGTGTGGGACTAGCGGGGTCCAAAAACATTCAGTACTTC	CASSVGLAGSKNIQYF
.	.	TRBV14	TRBJ2-7	TGTGCCAGCAGCCAATCAGGGGGGCCCTACGAGCAGTACTTC	CASSQSGGPYEQYF
.	.	TRBV10-3	TRBJ1-2	TGTGCCTCCTTTAACTATGGCTACACCTTC	CASFNYGYTF
TRBD1	.	TRBV28	TRBJ1-3	TGTGCCAGCAGAACAGGGGGGAGTGGCCACACCATATATTTT	CASRTGGSGHTIYF
.	.	TRBV18	TRBJ1-4	TGTGCCAGCTCACCTCGGTATGCTGGGGGTGAAAAACTGTTTTTT	CASSPRYAGGEKLFF
.	.	TRBV10-3	TRBJ1-1	TGTGCCATCAGTGAGTGGGGTGACAGGAGGAACACTGAAGCTTTCTTT	CAISEWGDRRNTEAFF
.	few	TRBV19	TRBJ1-5	TGTGCCAGTAGTATCCAGGGGAGGACTCAGCCCCAGCATTTT	CASSIQGRTQPQHF
.	.	TRBV14	TRBJ1-6	TGTGCCAGCAGCCAACAAACGTTGCGCTGGAACAGGAATAATTCACCCCTCCACTTT	CASSQQTLRWNRNNSPLHF
TRBD1	.	TRBV6-9	TRBJ1-1	TGTGCCAGCACACCTCGACAGGGTCAGGTGAACACTGAAGCTTTCTTT	CASTPRQGQVNTEAFF
TRBD2	.	TRBV15	TRBJ2-2	TGTGCCACCAGCAGATCACCTAGCGGGAGGAAGACCGGGGAGCTGTTTTTT	CATSRSPSGRKTGELFF
TRBD1	few	TRBV19	TRBJ1-2	TGTGCCAGTAGTATCCTCTATGTGGGCCAGGGGGCAATGAGCTATGGCTACACCTTC	CASSILYVGQGAMSYGYTF